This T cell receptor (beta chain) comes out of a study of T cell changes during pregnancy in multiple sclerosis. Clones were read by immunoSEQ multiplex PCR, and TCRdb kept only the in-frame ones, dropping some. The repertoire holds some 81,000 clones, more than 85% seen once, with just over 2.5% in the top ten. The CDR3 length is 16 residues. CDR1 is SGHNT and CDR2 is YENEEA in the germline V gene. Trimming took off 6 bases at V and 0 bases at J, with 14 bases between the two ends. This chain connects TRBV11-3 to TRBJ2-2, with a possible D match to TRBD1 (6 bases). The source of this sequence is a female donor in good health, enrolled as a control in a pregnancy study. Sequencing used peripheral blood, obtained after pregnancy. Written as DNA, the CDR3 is TGTGCCAGCAGACCAGGGGCCCCTGCGAACACCGGGGAGCTGTTTTTT. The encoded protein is CASRPGAPANTGELFF.